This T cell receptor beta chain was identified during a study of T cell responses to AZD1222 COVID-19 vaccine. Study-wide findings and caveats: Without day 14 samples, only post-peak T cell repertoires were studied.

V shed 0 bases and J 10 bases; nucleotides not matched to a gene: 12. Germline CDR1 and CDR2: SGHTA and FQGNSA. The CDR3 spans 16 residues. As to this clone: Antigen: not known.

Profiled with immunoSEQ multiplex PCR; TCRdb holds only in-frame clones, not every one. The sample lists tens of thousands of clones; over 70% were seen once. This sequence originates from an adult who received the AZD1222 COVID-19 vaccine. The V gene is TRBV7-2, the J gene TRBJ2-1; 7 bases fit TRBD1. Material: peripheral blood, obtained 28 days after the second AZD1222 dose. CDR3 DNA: TGTGCCAGCAGCTTAGCGCAGGGACAGAGAGTAGCGGAGCAGTTCTTC. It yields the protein CASSLAQGQRVAEQFF.